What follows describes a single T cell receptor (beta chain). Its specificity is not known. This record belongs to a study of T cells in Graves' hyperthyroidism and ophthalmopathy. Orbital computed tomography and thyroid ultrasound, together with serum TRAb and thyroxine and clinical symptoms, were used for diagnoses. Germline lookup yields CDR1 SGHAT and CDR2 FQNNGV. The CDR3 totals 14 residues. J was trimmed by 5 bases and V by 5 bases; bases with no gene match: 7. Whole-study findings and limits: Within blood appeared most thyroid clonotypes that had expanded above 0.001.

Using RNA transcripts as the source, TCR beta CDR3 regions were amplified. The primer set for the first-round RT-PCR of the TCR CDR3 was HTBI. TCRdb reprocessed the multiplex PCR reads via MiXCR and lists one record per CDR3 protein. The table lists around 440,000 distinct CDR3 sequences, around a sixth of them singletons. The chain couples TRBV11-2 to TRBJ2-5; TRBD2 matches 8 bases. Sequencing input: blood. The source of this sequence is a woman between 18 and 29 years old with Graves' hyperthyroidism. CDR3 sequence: CASSRRGGGETQYF. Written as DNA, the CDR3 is TGTGCCAGCAGCCGCCGGGGGGGAGGCGAGACCCAGTACTTC.